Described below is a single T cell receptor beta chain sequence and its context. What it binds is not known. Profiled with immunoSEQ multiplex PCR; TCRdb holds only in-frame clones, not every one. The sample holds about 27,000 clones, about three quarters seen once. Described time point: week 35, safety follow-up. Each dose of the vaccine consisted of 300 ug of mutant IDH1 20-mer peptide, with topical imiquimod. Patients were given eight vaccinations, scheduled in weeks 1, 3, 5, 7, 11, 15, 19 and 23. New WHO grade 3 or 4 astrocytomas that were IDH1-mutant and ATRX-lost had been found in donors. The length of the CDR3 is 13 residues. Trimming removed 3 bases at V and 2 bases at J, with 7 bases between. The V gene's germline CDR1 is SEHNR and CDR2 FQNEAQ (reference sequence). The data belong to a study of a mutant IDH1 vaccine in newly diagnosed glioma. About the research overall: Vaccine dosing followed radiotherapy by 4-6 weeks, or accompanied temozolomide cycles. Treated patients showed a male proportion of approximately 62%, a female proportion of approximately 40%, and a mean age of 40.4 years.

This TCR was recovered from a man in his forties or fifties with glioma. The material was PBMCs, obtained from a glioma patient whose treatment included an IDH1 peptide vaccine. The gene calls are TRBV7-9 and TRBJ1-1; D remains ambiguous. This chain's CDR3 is CASSFSGNTEAFF. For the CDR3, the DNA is TGTGCCAGCAGCTTCTCGGGTAACACTGAAGCTTTCTTT.